What follows are 15 T cell receptor beta chains derived from one specimen sequenced in a study of blood T cell repertoires in COVID-19. Sequenced by immunoSEQ multiplex PCR; TCRdb stores in-frame clones only, minus some. The sample carries about 290,000 clones, about nine tenths recorded once. The sequenced material came from peripheral blood. Receptors were obtained from a woman aged 25 to 39 with COVID-19, enrolled during active disease.

V gene TRBV7-9 combines with J gene TRBJ2-4; 7 positions agree with TRBD2. Germline CDR1 SEHNR, CDR2 FQNEAQ (reference sequence). CDR3 length equals 15 residues. After removal of 1 base from V and 0 bases from J, the junction contained 0 bases not matched to a gene. CDR3 nucleotides: TGTGCCAGCAGCTTAGTAGCGGGAGCCAAAAACATTCAGTACTTC. This encodes CASSLVAGAKNIQYF.

The V gene is TRBV30, the J gene TRBJ2-7, with a tentative D call TRBD1 (6 bases). The V end lost 2 bases, the J end lost 4 bases, and 15 bases lay between the germline ends. This CDR3 contains 14 residues. Germline V gives CDR1 GTSNPN, CDR2 SVGIG (reference sequence). The CDR3: CAWSLGGIGYEQYF. The CDR3 DNA is TGTGCCTGGAGTCTAGGGGGAATCGGGTACGAGCAGTACTTC.

The gene calls are TRBV24-1 and TRBJ1-2; TRBD1 is a possible D gene (6 bases). Germline V lookup: CDR1 KGHDR, CDR2 SFDVKD. This CDR3 has 14 residues. V was trimmed by 2 bases and J by 7 bases, leaving 13 bases between them. The CDR3 bases are TGTGCCACCAGTGATTCTTGGACAGACCTTGGCTACACCTTC. This sequence encodes CATSDSWTDLGYTF.

This sequence joins TRBV7-8 and TRBJ1-2; 7 nucleotides align to TRBD1. The V and J ends lost 5 bases and 7 bases, in that order; junction bases with no gene match: 7. The CDR3 length is 13 residues. Germline V gives CDR1 SGHVS, CDR2 FQNEAQ. CDR3 protein: CASSRDREGGYTF. CDR3 nucleotide sequence: TGTGCCAGCAGCCGTGACAGGGAAGGTGGCTACACCTTC.

The gene calls are TRBV7-9 and TRBJ1-1; the D is unclear. The CDR3 consists of 11 residues. Trimming removed 1 base from V and 7 bases from J, with 4 bases in between. Germline CDR1 reads SEHNR; CDR2 reads FQNEAQ (reference sequence). CDR3 sequence reads: CASSLVREAFF. CDR3 bases: TGTGCCAGCAGCTTAGTTCGTGAAGCTTTCTTT.

The chain couples TRBV19 to TRBJ1-1; maybe TRBD1 (5 bases). The CDR3 runs to 13 residues. From germline, CDR1 is LNHDA and CDR2 SQIVND (reference sequence). V was trimmed by 9 bases and J by 0 bases, leaving 11 bases between them. As DNA, the CDR3 is TGTGCCAGCGAAGACAGAATGAACACTGAAGCTTTCTTT. Residues: CASEDRMNTEAFF.

The rearrangement uses TRBV6-5 and TRBJ1-2; possible D gene TRBD1, 6 bases. Trimming pared 6 bases from V and 6 bases from J, leaving 11 bases between. The CDR3 covers 12 residues. Germline CDR1 and CDR2: MNHEY and SVGAGI. CDR3 protein: CASSPNRDGYTF. The CDR3 DNA follows: TGTGCCAGCAGCCCCAACAGGGATGGCTACACCTTC.

The chain employs TRBV18 and TRBJ1-5; D not resolved. V was shortened by 5 bases and J by 3 bases, with 5 bases between the two germline ends. Germline CDR1 reads KGHSH; CDR2 reads LQKENI. This CDR3 comprises 12 residues. The CDR3 here is CASSAYNQPQHF. DNA for the CDR3: TGTGCCAGCTCAGCCTACAATCAGCCCCAGCATTTT.

This clone has only a few counts. The chain's CDR3 is CASPLGGLGGEKLFF. The CDR3 nucleotides are TGTGCCAGCCCCTTGGGGGGTCTTGGAGGTGAAAAACTGTTTTTT. This rearrangement joins TRBV5-4 to TRBJ1-4, with a possible D match to TRBD1 (5 bases). CDR3 length equals 15 residues. CDR1 is SGHNT and CDR2 is YYREEE in the germline V gene (reference sequence). V lost 7 bases to trimming and J lost 7 bases, with 20 bases between them.

This clone came up a few times. This chain connects TRBV7-8 to TRBJ2-7; a possible D gene is TRBD2 (5 bases). Trimming took 1 base from V and 3 from J, leaving 25 bases between them. The CDR3 runs 19 residues. Germline V CDR1 and CDR2: SGHVS, FQNEAQ. This CDR3 is CASSLDGVWTGGFYYEQYF. The CDR3 nucleotides read TGTGCCAGCAGCTTAGATGGGGTTTGGACTGGCGGCTTTTACTACGAGCAGTACTTC. Variable domain in full (rest from reference TRBV7-8 and TRBJ2-7): GAGVSQSPRYKVAKRGQDVALRCDPISGHVSLFWYQQALGQGPEFLTYFQNEAQLDKSGLPSDRFFAERPEGSVSTLKIQRTQQEDSAVYLCASSLDGVWTGGFYYEQYFGPGTRLTVT.

This clone was found once. The gene calls are TRBV9 and TRBJ2-5; no definite D call. The V and J ends lost 0 bases and 5 bases respectively, with 14 bases between them. This CDR3 has 15 amino acids. CDR1 and CDR2 from the germline V gene are SGDLS and YYNGEE. The chain's CDR3 is CASSVVAPPRETQYF. DNA for the CDR3: TGTGCCAGCAGCGTAGTGGCACCGCCGAGGGAGACCCAGTACTTC. Supplemented by reference TRBV9 and TRBJ2-5, the full variable domain reads DSGVTQTPKHLITATGQRVTLRCSPRSGDLSVYWYQQSLDQGLQFLIQYYNGEERAKGNILERFSAQQFPDLHSELNLSSLELGDSALYFCASSVVAPPRETQYFGPGTRLLVL.

The chain recombines TRBV6-5 with TRBJ2-5, with D possibly matching TRBD2 (7 bases). The CDR3 is 15 amino acids. Trimming shortened V by 6 bases and J by 5 bases, and 19 bases separated the two germline ends. Per the germline V gene, CDR1 is MNHEY and CDR2 is SVGAGI. CDR3 coding DNA: TGTGCCAGCAGGACTTTTGGGGGGGCAACGGAGACCCAGTACTTC. It translates to CASRTFGGATETQYF.

J is TRBJ2-6 and V is TRBV3-1 (or the pseudogene TRBV3-2); 9 bases map to TRBD2. CDR1 is LGHDT and CDR2 is YNNKEL in the germline V gene (reference sequence). The CDR3 covers 17 residues. The V segment lost 6 bases and the J segment 2 bases; nucleotides outside the gene matches: 8. The CDR3 DNA reads as TGTGCCAGCAGTCGGCGGGGGGGCGTTGCTGGGGCCAACGTCCTGACTTTC. Protein sequence: CASSRRGGVAGANVLTF.

This chain joins TRBV7-2 and TRBJ1-1; D gene unclear. The ends were cut back, 4 bases at V and 1 base at J, with 19 bases in the middle. Germline values: CDR1 SGHTA, CDR2 FQGNSA. There are 17 residues in the CDR3. The CDR3 DNA is TGTGCCAGCAGCTCCGAAGGGTCACTTACTAGGAACACTGAAGCTTTCTTT. Translated, it gives CASSSEGSLTRNTEAFF.

V is TRBV5-4 and J is TRBJ1-1; D may be TRBD1 (6 bases). The length of the CDR3 is 16 residues. Germline V gives CDR1 SGHNT, CDR2 YYREEE (reference sequence). The germline V and J ends were trimmed by 4 bases and 1 base, with 17 bases remaining between them. The DNA of the CDR3 is TGTGCCAGCAGCCAACAGGGTGTCTTTGGGAACACTGAAGCTTTCTTT. It encodes CASSQQGVFGNTEAFF.